What follows are 30 T cell receptor beta chains derived from one specimen sequenced in a study of T cell responses to AZD1222 COVID-19 vaccine. The table came from immunoSEQ multiplex PCR; TCRdb's copy has only in-frame clones and leaves some out. The table has some 130,000 clones, more than 85% seen once. Sequences were derived from peripheral blood, sampled on day 0 of AZD1222 vaccination. The receptor source for this set is an adult in good health.

V gene TRBV25-1 combines with J gene TRBJ1-6; perhaps TRBD1 as D (5 bases). The CDR3 has 14 amino acids. V was trimmed by 4 bases and J by 6 bases, leaving 10 bases between them. The V gene's germline CDR1 is MGHDK and CDR2 SYGVNS. CDR3 loop: CASSASGGNSPLHF. In DNA form, the CDR3 reads TGTGCCAGCAGTGCCTCGGGGGGTAATTCACCCCTCCACTTT.

The J gene is TRBJ2-4, the V gene TRBV4-1; 10 bases fit TRBD1. Germline lookup yields CDR1 MGHRA and CDR2 YSYEKL. This CDR3 has 14 residues. V lost 1 base, J lost 9 bases, and 3 bases stayed unmatched. The CDR3 DNA reads TGCGCCAGCAGCCAAGTCCGGACAGGGGGCATTCAGTACTTC. Protein: CASSQVRTGGIQYF.

The chain employs TRBV30 and TRBJ1-1; TRBD1 agrees at 7 bases. The V segment lost 3 bases and the J segment 0 bases; nucleotides outside the gene matches: 10. The CDR3 loop spans 16 amino acids. Germline CDR1 reads GTSNPN; CDR2 reads SVGIG (reference sequence). The CDR3 spells CAWSQGRTGMNTEAFF. The CDR3 bases are TGTGCCTGGAGCCAGGGTCGGACAGGCATGAACACTGAAGCTTTCTTT. The variable domain in full, with the rest retrieved from reference TRBV30 and TRBJ1-1, is SQTIHQWPATLVQPVGSPLSLECTVEGTSNPNLYWYRQAAGRGLQLLFYSVGIGQISSEVPQNLSASRPQDRQFILSSKKLLLSDSGFYLCAWSQGRTGMNTEAFFGQGTRLTVV.

This chain uses TRBV3-1 (or the pseudogene TRBV3-2) with TRBJ1-1; TRBD1 might be the D (5 bases). Per germline, CDR1 LGHDT and CDR2 YNNKEL (reference sequence). This CDR3 spans 13 amino acids. Trimming pared 4 bases from V and 1 base from J, leaving 7 bases between. This CDR3 reads CASSPQGNTEAFF. The CDR3 coding sequence is TGTGCCAGCAGCCCCCAGGGGAACACTGAAGCTTTCTTT.

The chain uses TRBV7-2 and TRBJ2-3; 7 bases map to TRBD2. CDR3 length equals 15 residues. Per the germline V gene, CDR1 is SGHTA and CDR2 is FQGNSA. Germline trimming cut 1 base from V and 5 bases from J; bases unmatched to any gene: 6. CDR3 in amino acids: CASSLVAGEGDTQYF. The DNA for the CDR3 is TGTGCCAGCAGCTTAGTTGCGGGAGAAGGAGATACGCAGTATTTT.

The J gene is TRBJ1-6, the V gene TRBV6-2 or TRBV6-3; a possible D gene is TRBD1 (5 bases). The germline CDR1 and CDR2 sequences are MNHEY and SVGEGT. V lost 2 bases and J 1 base, leaving 24 bases between the germline ends. This CDR3 is built from 21 residues. This CDR3 reads CASSYRGTVNPGGSYNSPLHF. CDR3 nucleotide sequence: TGTGCCAGCAGTTACCGGGGAACCGTTAACCCCGGGGGGTCCTATAATTCACCCCTCCACTTT.

V gene TRBV11-2 combines with J gene TRBJ1-6; 12 positions match TRBD1. V trimming: 0 bases; J trimming: 3 bases; junction bases outside the gene matches: 9. The length of the CDR3 is 20 residues. Germline V gene data show CDR1 as SGHAT and CDR2 as FQNNGV. The CDR3, as DNA: TGTGCCAGCAGCTTAGAAGGCGGGGACAGGGGGCATAACTATAATTCACCCCTCCACTTT. Translated, it gives CASSLEGGDRGHNYNSPLHF.

The count of this clone is one. J is TRBJ1-4 and V is TRBV18; D is perhaps TRBD1 (5 bases). Trimming took off 3 bases at V and 16 bases at J, with 15 bases between the two ends. The CDR3 is 12 amino acids. Germline CDR1 and CDR2: KGHSH and LQKENI. CDR3 protein: CASSPPTRVQFF. In DNA, the CDR3 is TGTGCCAGCTCACCCCCGACCAGGGTACAGTTTTTT.

The V gene is TRBV27, the J gene TRBJ2-1; 12 nucleotides match TRBD1. V dropped 6 bases and J dropped 6; count of bases not matched to a gene: 6. The germline CDR1 and CDR2 sequences are MNHEY and SMNVEV (reference sequence). The CDR3 runs 15 residues. As DNA, the CDR3 is TGTGCCAGCAGGGAACGGGACAGGGGGCCCAATGAGCAGTTCTTC. Its translation: CASRERDRGPNEQFF.

By share, this clone ranks as medium-sized (0.01 to 0.1%). This chain uses TRBV5-6 with TRBJ1-6; TRBD1 matches 7 bases. The V gene's germline CDR1 is SGHDT and CDR2 YYEEEE. The CDR3 is made up of 14 amino acids. V shed 4 bases, J shed 5 bases, and the junction held 3 bases outside the gene matches. CDR3 loop: CASSRQGHNSPLHF. The DNA of the CDR3 is TGTGCCAGCAGCCGACAGGGCCATAATTCACCCCTCCACTTT.

The rearrangement links TRBV12-2 to TRBJ1-2; TRBD1, as called in the table, went unchecked against the DNA. TRBV12-2 represents a pseudogene. This CDR3 contains 15 residues. CDR3 in amino acids: CASRLRTAPRYGYTF. The CDR3 DNA is TGTGCAAGTCGCTTAAGGACAGCCCCCCGATATGGCTACACCTTC.

This chain links TRBV14 with TRBJ1-3; possibly TRBD1 for D (6 bases). The germline CDR1 and CDR2 sequences are SGHDN and FVKESK. The CDR3 consists of 16 residues. V shed 1 base and J shed 0 bases, with 10 bases lying between them. CDR3 DNA: TGTGCCAGCAGCCAAGTTCAGGGGAGCTCTGGAAACACCATATATTTT. Encoded protein: CASSQVQGSSGNTIYF.

J is TRBJ2-5 and V is TRBV7-6; D is perhaps TRBD1 (5 bases). V lost 6 bases and J 0 bases, leaving 14 bases between the germline ends. CDR1 and CDR2 from the germline V gene are SGHVS and FNYEAQ. This CDR3 region has 15 residues. The CDR3 sequence is CASSYLTGYQETQYF. CDR3 sequence (DNA): TGTGCCAGCAGTTACCTTACAGGCTACCAAGAGACCCAGTACTTC.

The V gene is TRBV2, the J gene TRBJ2-7; either TRBD1 or TRBD2 may fit D (6 bases each). CDR3 size: 13 residues. In germline, CDR1 is SNHLY, CDR2 FYNNEI. V lost 8 bases, J lost 7 bases, and 18 bases lay in between. The DNA for the CDR3 is TGTGCCAGCCGGGGGCCCGACGCGGGAGAGCAGTACTTC. Translated, it gives CASRGPDAGEQYF.

The J gene is TRBJ2-7, the V gene TRBV2; TRBD1 matches at 8 bases. This CDR3 comprises 13 residues. Trimming removed 7 bases from V and 2 bases from J; junction bases left unmatched: 4. Germline lookup yields CDR1 SNHLY and CDR2 FYNNEI. CDR3 residues: CASMDRDTYEQYF. The CDR3 DNA is TGTGCCAGCATGGACAGGGATACCTACGAGCAGTACTTC.

This sequence joins TRBV4-2 and TRBJ2-3, with D unresolved. Germline CDR1 reads LGHNA; CDR2 reads YNFKEQ. V was cut by 0 bases and J by 6 bases, with 10 bases left in between. This CDR3 is built from 14 residues. The CDR3 region is CASSQEDRRDTQYF. The CDR3 region has the DNA TGTGCCAGCAGCCAAGAGGATCGCCGGGATACGCAGTATTTT.

In this sample, this clone turned up once. CDR3 residues: CASSQQGEGGTDTQYF. For the CDR3, the DNA is TGCGCCAGCAGCCAACAAGGGGAGGGGGGGACAGATACGCAGTATTTT. The V call is TRBV4-1, the J call TRBJ2-3, with D maybe TRBD2 (7 bases). V shed 2 bases and J shed 3 bases, with 15 bases lying between them. CDR1 MGHRA and CDR2 YSYEKL come from the germline V gene. This CDR3 spans 16 amino acids.

The CDR3 DNA reads as TGTGCCAGCAGTATTGGACAGGGGGCTTCCATCTCCTACGAGCAGTACTTC. This gives the protein CASSIGQGASISYEQYF. The gene calls are TRBV2 and TRBJ2-7; 11 nucleotides match TRBD1. Trimming cost V 5 bases and J 0 bases; bases outside gene matches: 9. Germline V gene sequence: CDR1 SNHLY, CDR2 FYNNEI. This CDR3 has 17 amino acids.

This chain links TRBV5-5 with TRBJ1-1; D gene ambiguous. The V gene lost 0 bases and the J gene lost 3 bases, with 9 bases spanning the gap. Germline lookup yields CDR1 SGHKS and CDR2 YYEKEE (reference sequence). CDR3 length equals 14 residues. CDR3 nucleotides: TGTGCCAGCAGCTTGGTACGTCGCGACACTGAAGCTTTCTTT. Amino acids: CASSLVRRDTEAFF.

This clone was picked up a small number of times. The V call is TRBV14, the J call TRBJ1-2; no definite D call. The CDR3 loop spans 14 amino acids. Trimming stripped 0 bases from V and 5 bases from J, with 10 bases between. The germline CDR1 and CDR2 sequences are SGHDN and FVKESK. CDR3 sequence: CASSQEVRGYGYTF. The CDR3 DNA follows: TGTGCCAGCAGCCAAGAAGTGCGCGGATATGGCTACACCTTC.

The V call is TRBV28, the J call TRBJ2-5, with 10 nucleotides matching TRBD2. CDR3 size: 16 residues. The V segment lost 5 bases and the J segment 3 bases; nucleotides outside the gene matches: 9. The germline CDR1 and CDR2 sequences are MDHEN and SYDVKM. The CDR3 coding sequence is TGTGCCAGCAGTCCCCTAGCGGGAGCTAGTGAAGAGACCCAGTACTTC. Translated: CASSPLAGASEETQYF.

This clone was seen once. This chain uses TRBV5-4 with TRBJ2-3; TRBD2 might be the D (5 bases). CDR1 and CDR2 from the germline V gene are SGHNT and YYREEE (reference sequence). V was shortened by 4 bases and J by 1 base, with 10 bases between the two germline ends. The CDR3 loop spans 14 amino acids. CDR3 bases: TGTGCCAGCAGCCTCTTCGGGGGCACAGATACGCAGTATTTT. This encodes CASSLFGGTDTQYF.

The chain is built from TRBV5-1 and TRBJ2-5, with 7 positions matching TRBD1. The germline V gene encodes CDR1 SGHRS and CDR2 YFSETQ. The CDR3 contains 14 residues. After removal of 4 bases from V and 5 bases from J, the junction contained 8 bases not matched to a gene. The CDR3 loop is CASSQGTVGETQYF. Written as DNA, the CDR3 is TGCGCCAGCAGCCAAGGGACAGTCGGGGAGACCCAGTACTTC.

The chain has TRBV3-1 (or the pseudogene TRBV3-2) and TRBJ1-3; no clear D gene. Trimming pared 8 bases from V and 4 bases from J, leaving 6 bases between. CDR3 length equals 11 residues. Germline CDR1 LGHDT, CDR2 YNNKEL (reference sequence). CDR3 nucleotide sequence: TGTGCCAGCGTGTTGGGAAACACCATATATTTT. This codes for CASVLGNTIYF.

The chain recombines TRBV27 with TRBJ2-7; D is undetermined. The CDR3 loop spans 13 amino acids. Trimming removed 3 bases at V and 6 bases at J, with 12 bases between. CDR1 and CDR2 from the germline V gene are MNHEY and SMNVEV (reference sequence). CDR3 region: CASSFSTPSEQYF. In nucleotides, the CDR3 is TGTGCCAGCAGTTTTTCGACTCCTTCCGAGCAGTACTTC.

The genes are TRBV5-1 and TRBJ1-1; possible D gene TRBD1, 6 bases. The V end lost 0 bases, the J end lost 3 bases, and 15 bases lay between the germline ends. CDR3 length: 16 amino acids. Germline V gene sequence: CDR1 SGHRS, CDR2 YFSETQ. CDR3 residues: CASSLARLGGDTEAFF. Here the CDR3 DNA reads TGCGCCAGCAGCTTGGCCCGGTTAGGGGGGGACACTGAAGCTTTCTTT.

The chain links TRBV12-3 or TRBV12-4 to TRBJ1-2; D is unclear. V was cut by 7 bases and J by 3 bases, with 12 bases left in between. The CDR3 sequence is 13 residues long. CDR3 loop: CASKEDGDYGYTF. CDR3 nucleotides: TGTGCCAGCAAAGAAGACGGGGACTATGGCTACACCTTC.

The chain carries TRBV2 and TRBJ2-2; unclear D gene. The CDR3 totals 13 residues. CDR1 is SNHLY and CDR2 is FYNNEI in the germline V gene. Between the trimmed V and J ends, which lost 3 bases and 1 base, there was a span of 3 bases. DNA of the CDR3: TGTGCCAGCAGTGACCAGAACACCGGGGAGCTGTTTTTT. Protein: CASSDQNTGELFF.

The V call is TRBV7-9, the J call TRBJ1-2, with no clear D. The CDR3 runs 13 residues. Germline V gives CDR1 SEHNR, CDR2 FQNEAQ (reference sequence). Trimming took 0 bases from V and 2 from J, leaving 4 bases between them. The CDR3 region has the DNA TGTGCCAGCAGCTTAGCGGGGAACTATGGCTACACCTTC. Amino acids: CASSLAGNYGYTF. The full variable domain, rest sourced from reference TRBV7-9 and TRBJ1-2, is DTGVSQNPRHKITKRGQNVTFRCDPISEHNRLYWYRQTLGQGPEFLTYFQNEAQLEKSRLLSDRFSAERPKGSFSTLEIQRTEQGDSAMYLCASSLAGNYGYTFGSGTRLTVV.

The rearrangement joins TRBV7-9 to TRBJ1-2; the match to TRBD1 covers 7 bases. Germline values: CDR1 SEHNR, CDR2 FQNEAQ (reference sequence). V dropped 6 bases and J dropped 0; count of bases not matched to a gene: 10. CDR3 length equals 16 residues. The DNA of the CDR3 is TGTGCCAGCAGTTATGGACAGGCAGAAGCTAACTATGGCTACACCTTC. This codes for CASSYGQAEANYGYTF.